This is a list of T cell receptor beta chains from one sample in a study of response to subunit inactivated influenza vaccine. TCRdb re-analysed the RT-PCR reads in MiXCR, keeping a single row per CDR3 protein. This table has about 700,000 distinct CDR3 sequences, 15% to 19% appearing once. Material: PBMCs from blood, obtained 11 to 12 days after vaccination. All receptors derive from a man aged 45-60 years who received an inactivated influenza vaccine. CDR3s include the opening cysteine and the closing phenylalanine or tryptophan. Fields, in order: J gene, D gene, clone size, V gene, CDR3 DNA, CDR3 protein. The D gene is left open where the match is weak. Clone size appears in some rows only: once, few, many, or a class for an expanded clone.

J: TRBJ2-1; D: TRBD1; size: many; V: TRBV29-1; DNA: TGCAGGGCCGGGACAGGGGGCAATGAGCAGTTCTTC; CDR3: CRAGTGGNEQFF
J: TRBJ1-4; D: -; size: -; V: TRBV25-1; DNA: TGTGCCAGCAGTGCAGGGTTAACTAATGAAAAACTGTTTTTT; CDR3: CASSAGLTNEKLFF
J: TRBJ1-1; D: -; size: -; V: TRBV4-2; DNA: TGTGCCAGCAGCCACGAGAACACTGAAGCTTTCTTT; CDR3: CASSHENTEAFF
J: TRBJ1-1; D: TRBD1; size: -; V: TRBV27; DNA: TGTGCCAGCAGTCCCAACTCCCACAGGGGGCCGCTTGAAGCTTTCTTT; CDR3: CASSPNSHRGPLEAFF
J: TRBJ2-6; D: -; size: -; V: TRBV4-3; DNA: TGCGCCAGCAGCCAAGGTCCCTCTGGGGCCAACGTCCTGACTTTC; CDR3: CASSQGPSGANVLTF
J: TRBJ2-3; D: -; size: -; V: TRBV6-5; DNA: TGTGCCAGCAGTTACTCGACCAGGCCAGATACGCAGTATTTT; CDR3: CASSYSTRPDTQYF
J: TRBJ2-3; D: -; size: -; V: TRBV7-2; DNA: TGTGCCAGCAGAACTCCGGGCGGACGGTGGGATACGCAGTATTTT; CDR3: CASRTPGGRWDTQYF
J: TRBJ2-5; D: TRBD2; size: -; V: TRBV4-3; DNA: TGCGCCAGCAGCCAAGACGGTACTAGCGAACAAGAGACCCAGTACTTC; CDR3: CASSQDGTSEQETQYF
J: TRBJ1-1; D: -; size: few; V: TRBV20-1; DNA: TGCAGTGCTAGAGATCCGGAGATGGAGACTGAAGCTTTCTTT; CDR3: CSARDPEMETEAFF
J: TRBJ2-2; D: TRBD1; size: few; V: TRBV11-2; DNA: TGTGCCAGCAGCTTCCCTACAGGGGTGAACACCGGGGAGCTGTTTTTT; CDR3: CASSFPTGVNTGELFF
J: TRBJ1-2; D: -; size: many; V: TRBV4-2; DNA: TGTGCCAGCAGCCAGGAGCGGTGGACGGCCCTCAGTCCACTTAGTTATGGCTACACCTTC; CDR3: CASSQERWTALSPLSYGYTF
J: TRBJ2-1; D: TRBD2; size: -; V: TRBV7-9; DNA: TGTGCCAGAAGCCCGCCGGGACTAGCGAATTACAATGAGCAGTTCTTC; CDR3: CARSPPGLANYNEQFF
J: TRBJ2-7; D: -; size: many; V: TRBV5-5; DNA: TGTGCCAGCAGCTTTATTAGTGAGCAGTACTTC; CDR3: CASSFISEQYF
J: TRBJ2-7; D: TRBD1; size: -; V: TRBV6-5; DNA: TGTGCCAGCAGTTACACGGGACAGGGGTTCCACGAGCAGTACTTC; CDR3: CASSYTGQGFHEQYF
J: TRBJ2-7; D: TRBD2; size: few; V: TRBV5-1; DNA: TGCGCCAGCAGCTTCCAGCGGGGTACCTACGAGCAGTACTTC; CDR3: CASSFQRGTYEQYF